A selection of T cell receptor beta chains follows, all from one sample in a study of OX40 agonist ivuxolimab in advanced cancers. The data were produced by immunoSEQ multiplex PCR, yet TCRdb's version contains in-frame clones alone and is incomplete. The sample has approximately 50,000 clones, roughly 89% seen once. Sample: CD4+ or CD8+ T cells sorted from blood, taken in a trial of the OX40 agonist ivuxolimab. These receptors were collected from an adult with an advanced solid tumor such as melanoma, head and neck, liver or kidney cancer. CDR3s include the opening cysteine and the closing phenylalanine or tryptophan. D genes are given only for firm matches. Clone size is stated in some rows and not others, as once, few, many or a class when expanded.

TRBV30	TRBJ1-1	-	-	CAWSVGSNTEAFF	TGTGCCTGGAGTGTGGGGTCCAACACTGAAGCTTTCTTT
TRBV6-6	TRBJ1-5	few	TRBD1	CASRDRENQPQHF	TGTGCCAGCCGGGACAGAGAAAATCAGCCCCAGCATTTT
TRBV30	TRBJ2-2	once	-	CAWSVFTGELFF	TGTGCCTGGAGTGTGTTTACCGGGGAGCTGTTTTTT
TRBV11-3	TRBJ2-3	-	-	CASSLDRDTQYF	TGTGCCAGCAGCTTAGATCGAGATACGCAGTATTTT
TRBV2	TRBJ2-6	-	-	CASGENSGANVLTF	TGTGCCAGCGGGGAAAACTCTGGGGCCAACGTCCTGACTTTC
TRBV2	TRBJ1-1	-	-	CASRIELGNTEAFF	TGTGCCAGCAGGATCGAATTGGGGAACACTGAAGCTTTCTTT
TRBV27	TRBJ1-1	-	-	CASSFGGLNTEAFF	TGTGCCAGCAGTTTCGGCGGGTTGAACACTGAAGCTTTCTTT
TRBV19	TRBJ1-3	-	-	CASSSLGNTIYF	TGTGCCAGTAGCTCCCTTGGAAACACCATATATTTT
TRBV5-1	TRBJ2-3	-	-	CASSLEGDTDTQYF	TGCGCCAGCAGCTTGGAGGGAGATACAGATACGCAGTATTTT
TRBV7-9	TRBJ1-3	-	-	CASSLQGSGNTIYF	TGTGCCAGCAGCTTACAGGGCTCTGGAAACACCATATATTTT
TRBV2	TRBJ2-3	-	TRBD1	CASRTDRVGADTQYF	TGTGCCAGCAGAACAGACAGGGTGGGGGCAGATACGCAGTATTTT
TRBV5-4	TRBJ2-2	once	TRBD2	CASSRGLAGGNTGELFF	TGTGCCAGCAGCCGCGGGCTAGCGGGAGGAAACACCGGGGAGCTGTTTTTT
TRBV6-1	TRBJ2-3	-	-	CASCRWSTDTQYF	TGTGCCAGCTGTCGCTGGAGCACAGATACGCAGTATTTT
TRBV7-9	TRBJ1-2	few	TRBD1	CASSLQGAPYGYTF	TGTGCCAGCAGCTTGCAGGGGGCGCCCTATGGCTACACCTTC
TRBV6-1	TRBJ1-3	once	-	CASSETAGYGNTIYF	TGTGCCAGCAGTGAGACCGCCGGGTATGGAAACACCATATATTTT
TRBV19	TRBJ1-1	once	TRBD1	CASRTGGMNTEAFF	TGTGCCAGTAGGACAGGGGGCATGAACACTGAAGCTTTCTTT
TRBV21-1	TRBJ1-5	once	-	CASSSVSSYSNQPQHF	TGTGCCAGCAGCAGCGTTTCCAGTTATAGCAATCAGCCCCAGCATTTT
TRBV5-1	TRBJ1-4	few	TRBD1	CASSLGGQGYEKLFF	TGCGCCAGCAGCTTGGGGGGACAGGGGTATGAAAAACTGTTTTTT
TRBV5-1	TRBJ2-7	-	-	CASSSGQPGQEQYF	TGCGCCAGCAGCTCTGGACAGCCGGGTCAGGAGCAGTACTTC
TRBV18	TRBJ1-2	-	-	CASCLDRDYGYTF	TGTGCCAGCTGCCTTGATCGTGACTATGGCTACACCTTC
TRBV6-5	TRBJ1-4	-	TRBD1	CASRTLGQGGKLFF	TGTGCCAGCAGAACCCTCGGACAGGGTGGCAAACTGTTTTTT
TRBV7-2	TRBJ2-3	few	-	CASTLNGGASTDTQYF	TGTGCCAGCACCCTTAATGGGGGGGCTAGCACAGATACGCAGTATTTT
TRBV6-5	TRBJ1-6	-	TRBD1	CASSYQGAYNSPLHF	TGTGCCAGCAGTTACCAGGGGGCCTATAATTCACCCCTCCACTTT
TRBV19	TRBJ2-3	once	-	CASSILGQPGDTQYF	TGTGCCAGTAGTATATTAGGCCAACCCGGAGATACGCAGTATTTT
TRBV6-5	TRBJ1-6	few	TRBD1	CASSYAQGNSPLHF	TGTGCCAGCAGTTACGCACAGGGGAATTCACCCCTCCACTTT
TRBV5-1	TRBJ2-1	-	TRBD2	CASSLGGLAGYNEQFF	TGCGCCAGCAGCTTGGGGGGACTAGCGGGCTACAATGAGCAGTTCTTC
TRBV18	TRBJ2-5	-	-	CASSPGLQETQYF	TGTGCCAGCTCACCTGGACTCCAAGAGACCCAGTACTTC
TRBV28	TRBJ1-2	-	-	CASSFPGLKAKSHGYTF	TGTGCCAGCAGTTTCCCGGGACTCAAGGCGAAATCCCATGGCTACACCTTC